This record concerns one T cell receptor (beta chain) sequence. The CDR3 loop spans 14 amino acids. Germline V gene sequence: CDR1 DFQATT, CDR2 SNEGSKA (reference sequence). TCRdb reanalyzed the 5' RACE reads and collapses them to one entry per CDR3 protein, without DNA. The sample data list some 450,000 distinct CDR3 sequences. These data are taken from a study of T cells expressing NK-cell markers. The TCR was taken from a woman aged 18 to 75 in good health. Material: blood T cells: a sorted CD56 or NKG2C T cell subset, CD4+ or CD8+ T cells, or bulk PBMC T cells (not recorded which). The chain links TRBV20-1 to TRBJ1-3. The CDR3 loop reads CSARRTDSGNTIYF.